These 18 T cell receptor beta chains came from one sample sequenced in a study of blood T cell repertoires in COVID-19. Only in-frame clones appear in the TCRdb table, and some are missing; sequencing was by immunoSEQ multiplex PCR. The table lists about 260,000 clones, roughly 87% of them singletons. The sequencing sample was made of peripheral blood. All receptors come from a woman between 50 and 59 years old who had recovered from COVID-19.

The gene calls are TRBV12-5 and TRBJ1-5; tentatively, D is TRBD1 (5 bases). The CDR3 is 12 amino acids. Germline V gene data show CDR1 as LGHNT and CDR2 as FRNRAP. Trimming removed 7 bases at V and 7 bases at J, with 11 bases between. This chain's CDR3 is CASAQGGQPQHF. The CDR3 nucleotides are TGTGCTAGTGCCCAGGGCGGCCAGCCCCAGCATTTT. Combining the CDR3 with reference TRBV12-5 and TRBJ1-5 gives the whole variable domain DARVTQTPRHKVTEMGQEVTMRCQPILGHNTVFWYRQTMMQGLELLAYFRNRAPLDDSGMPKDRFSAEMPDATLATLKIQPSEPRDSAVYFCASAQGGQPQHFGDGTRLSIL.

This clone has a count of ten or more. The chain employs TRBV18 and TRBJ2-1; 14 positions agree with TRBD2. V lost 5 bases to trimming and J lost 5 bases; unmatched junction nucleotides: 2. The CDR3 extends over 15 amino acids. The germline gives CDR1 KGHSH, CDR2 LQKENI. The CDR3 nucleotides are TGTGCCAGCTCAAAGGGACTAGCGGGAGACAATGAGCAGTTCTTC. As protein: CASSKGLAGDNEQFF.

The chain uses TRBV4-2 and TRBJ1-1, with 7 bases fitting TRBD1. Losses at the gene ends were 5 bases for V and 8 bases for J; bases not matched to a gene: 8. CDR1 and CDR2 (germline): LGHNA, YNFKEQ. CDR3 length equals 13 residues. This CDR3 reads CASSTRDSEEAFF. DNA for the CDR3: TGTGCCAGCAGCACCCGGGACAGCGAAGAAGCTTTCTTT.

The chain is built from TRBV27 and TRBJ2-1, with TRBD2 matching 12 bases. CDR1 is MNHEY and CDR2 is SMNVEV in the germline V gene (reference sequence). The CDR3 is 15 amino acids. V lost 3 bases to trimming and J lost 7 bases; unmatched junction nucleotides: 4. The CDR3 region has the DNA TGTGCCAGCAGTTTGTGGACTAGCGGGATTAATGAGCAGTTCTTC. Protein product: CASSLWTSGINEQFF.

The chain is built from TRBV5-6 and TRBJ1-2; 10 positions agree with TRBD1. V was pared by 3 bases and J by 2 bases, with 1 base of the junction left unmatched. Germline CDR1 reads SGHDT; CDR2 reads YYEEEE. The CDR3 has 14 residues. The CDR3 DNA follows: TGTGCCAGCAGCTCGGGACAGGGGAACTATGGCTACACCTTC. Protein: CASSSGQGNYGYTF.

V gene TRBV5-6 combines with J gene TRBJ1-2; 11 positions match TRBD1. The CDR3 is 15 residues long. The V and J ends lost 4 bases and 7 bases, in that order; junction bases with no gene match: 9. Germline V gives CDR1 SGHDT, CDR2 YYEEEE. The CDR3: CASSGQGAPTGGYTF. CDR3 sequence (DNA): TGTGCCAGCAGCGGACAGGGGGCTCCCACCGGTGGCTACACCTTC.

The chain is built from TRBV5-1 and TRBJ2-4; no firm D call. Germline V gives CDR1 SGHRS, CDR2 YFSETQ. CDR3 length equals 12 residues. Trimming pared 4 bases from V and 8 bases from J, leaving 10 bases between. The chain's CDR3 is CASSISGDIQYF. CDR3 nucleotide sequence: TGCGCCAGCAGCATTAGTGGAGACATTCAGTACTTC. The full variable domain, completed using reference TRBV5-1 and TRBJ2-4, is KAGVTQTPRYLIKTRGQQVTLSCSPISGHRSVSWYQQTPGQGLQFLFEYFSETQRNKGNFPGRFSGRQFSNSRSEMNVSTLELGDSALYLCASSISGDIQYFGAGTRLSVL.

The rearrangement uses TRBV9 and TRBJ2-2, with 8 bases lining up with TRBD1. From germline, CDR1 is SGDLS and CDR2 YYNGEE. The V and J ends lost 2 bases and 4 bases, in that order; junction bases with no gene match: 7. CDR3 length: 16 amino acids. DNA of the CDR3: TGTGCCAGCAGCGTCGCCGGGACAGGTATCACCGGGGAGCTGTTTTTT. Its translation: CASSVAGTGITGELFF.

The chain's CDR3 is CSVWRETEAFF. The CDR3 nucleotides read TGCAGCGTCTGGCGGGAAACTGAAGCTTTCTTT. V gene TRBV29-1 combines with J gene TRBJ1-1; no definite D call. CDR1 SQVTM and CDR2 ANQGSEA come from the germline V gene. V lost 6 bases and J lost 5, with 10 bases in between. The CDR3 runs to 11 residues.

The chain has TRBV2 and TRBJ1-5, with 10 bases lining up with TRBD1. Germline V lookup: CDR1 SNHLY, CDR2 FYNNEI. V shed 5 bases and J 4 bases; nucleotides not matched to a gene: 2. The CDR3 contains 14 residues. CDR3 nucleotide sequence: TGTGCCAGCAGTAGGGGACAGGGGAATCAGCCCCAGCATTTT. This gives the protein CASSRGQGNQPQHF.

The CDR3 sequence: CASSLGREAYEQYF. In DNA, the CDR3 is TGTGCCAGCAGCCTTGGGCGGGAAGCCTACGAGCAGTACTTC. This sequence joins TRBV9 and TRBJ2-7; a possible D gene is TRBD2 (6 bases). The CDR3 spans 14 residues. Germline V gene lookup returns CDR1 SGDLS and CDR2 YYNGEE. Between the trimmed V and J ends, which lost 4 bases and 2 bases, there was a span of 13 bases. Looking up the rest from reference TRBV9 and TRBJ2-7 gives the full variable domain: DSGVTQTPKHLITATGQRVTLRCSPRSGDLSVYWYQQSLDQGLQFLIQYYNGEERAKGNILERFSAQQFPDLHSELNLSSLELGDSALYFCASSLGREAYEQYFGPGTRLTVT.

In its sample, this clone was seen a few times. This sequence joins TRBV9 and TRBJ2-5; D possibly corresponds to TRBD2 (7 bases). V was pared by 3 bases and J by 2 bases, with 17 bases between. CDR1 SGDLS and CDR2 YYNGEE come from the germline V gene. CDR3 length: 16 amino acids. CDR3 coding DNA: TGTGCCAGCAGCGCGCTGGGGGGGCTAGTTCAAGAGACCCAGTACTTC. It codes for CASSALGGLVQETQYF.

The rearrangement uses TRBV2 and TRBJ2-5, with a possible D match to TRBD1 (6 bases). The CDR3 totals 14 residues. Trimming cost V 4 bases and J 2 bases, with 11 bases left between them. Germline V gene sequence: CDR1 SNHLY, CDR2 FYNNEI. CDR3 loop: CASSVYRAQETQYF. In nucleotides, the CDR3 is TGTGCCAGCAGTGTCTACAGGGCGCAAGAGACCCAGTACTTC.

This chain connects TRBV3-1 (or the pseudogene TRBV3-2) to TRBJ2-5; D unresolved. The germline V and J ends were trimmed by 4 bases and 4 bases, with 10 bases remaining between them. CDR1 is LGHDT, CDR2 YNNKEL, per germline (reference sequence). The CDR3 covers 13 residues. The CDR3 loop reads CASSPYFSETQYF. CDR3 sequence (DNA): TGTGCCAGCAGCCCCTATTTTTCAGAGACCCAGTACTTC.

Only a few counts were recorded for this clone. The chain couples TRBV3-1 (or the pseudogene TRBV3-2) to TRBJ1-1; 7 bases line up with TRBD1. The germline V gene encodes CDR1 LGHDT and CDR2 YNNKEL (reference sequence). CDR3 length: 15 amino acids. J was trimmed by 3 bases and V by 1 base; bases with no gene match: 5. Written as DNA, the CDR3 is TGTGCCAGCAGCCAAGGTGGACAGGTATACACTGAAGCTTTCTTT. Its protein product is CASSQGGQVYTEAFF.

A single count supports this clone. The V gene is TRBV4-3, the J gene TRBJ1-2, with 9 positions matching TRBD1. The V gene's germline CDR1 is LGHNA and CDR2 YSLEER. The CDR3 has 16 residues. The J segment lost 6 bases and the V segment lost 0 bases, leaving 8 bases of the junction unmatched. CDR3 loop: CASSQEARQGEDGYTF. CDR3 nucleotides: TGCGCCAGCAGCCAAGAAGCGCGACAGGGGGAGGATGGCTACACCTTC.

V usage is TRBV19 and J usage is TRBJ2-1, with 9 bases fitting TRBD2. V shed 7 bases and J 3 bases; nucleotides not matched to a gene: 10. The germline CDR1 and CDR2 sequences are LNHDA and SQIVND (reference sequence). The CDR3 loop spans 16 amino acids. The CDR3 bases are TGTGCCAGTAAAAAAGCAGCGGGAGGTCTCTACAATGAGCAGTTCTTC. It is translated as CASKKAAGGLYNEQFF.

The chain is built from TRBV5-5 and TRBJ1-4; D uncertain. CDR3 size: 17 residues. The V gene's germline CDR1 is SGHKS and CDR2 YYEKEE (reference sequence). The ends were cut back, 0 bases at V and 6 bases at J, with 18 bases in the middle. CDR3 loop: CASSLGLGRPWDEKLFF. The CDR3 DNA follows: TGTGCCAGCAGCTTGGGTCTTGGGCGTCCGTGGGATGAAAAACTGTTTTTT.